The next 17 T cell receptor beta chains were all read from a single sample in a study of cytomegalovirus exposure and HLA in healthy donors. PCR amplification relied on 60 Vbeta primers (plus 13 Jbeta primers). Sequencing used immunoSEQ multiplex PCR; TCRdb keeps in-frame clones, though not all of them. The profile covers 100,000 to 150,000 clones, with over 80% appearing a single time and over 15% taken by the ten largest. The sample consisted of PBMCs. The receptors shown here come from a man aged 18-30 years in good health and CMV-seropositive.

This chain uses TRBV5-1 with TRBJ2-7, with TRBD1 as a possible D gene (6 bases). The CDR3 has 14 residues. The germline V gene encodes CDR1 SGHRS and CDR2 YFSETQ. Trimming took 2 bases from V and 0 from J, leaving 9 bases between them. CDR3 in amino acids: CASSFGGLSYEQYF. The CDR3 DNA follows: TGCGCCAGCAGCTTTGGGGGCCTCTCCTACGAGCAGTACTTC.

As concerns this clone: The junction differs from germline at one of its ends, possibly a read error. This sequence joins TRBV29-1 and TRBJ1-2; TRBD1 is a possible D gene (6 bases). CDR3 length equals 11 residues. CDR1 is SQVTM, CDR2 ANQGSEA, per germline. CDR3 bases: TGCAGCGTTGGGGACACCTATGGCTACAACTTC. This codes for CSVGDTYGYNF.

The chain links TRBV30 to TRBJ1-2; weak D call: TRBD1 (6 bases). The ends were cut back, 0 bases at V and 2 bases at J, with 7 bases in the middle. The germline gives CDR1 GTSNPN, CDR2 SVGIG (reference sequence). This CDR3 is 13 amino acids long. The CDR3 nucleotides read TGTGCCTGGAGTGTGGGGGCCAACTATGGCTACACCTTC. Its protein is CAWSVGANYGYTF.

CDR3 in amino acids: CASSFGQAGGNTEAFF. As DNA, the CDR3 is TGTGCCAGCAGCTTCGGACAGGCGGGGGGGAACACTGAAGCTTTCTTT. This chain links TRBV7-8 with TRBJ1-1, with TRBD1 identical over 7 bases. With 3 bases clipped from V and 1 base from J, the junction kept 8 bases outside the gene matches. The CDR3 totals 16 residues. Germline CDR1 SGHVS, CDR2 FQNEAQ.

The chain combines TRBV4-1 with TRBJ2-1, with 9 bases that match TRBD2. The germline CDR1 and CDR2 sequences are MGHRA and YSYEKL. This CDR3 is 16 amino acids long. Trimming at V came to 1 base and at J to 0 bases, leaving 1 base not matched to a gene. This CDR3 is CASSQVRGGSYNEQFF. For the CDR3, the DNA is TGCGCCAGCAGCCAAGTGCGGGGGGGCTCCTACAATGAGCAGTTCTTC.

The chain couples TRBV6-4 to TRBJ2-7, with TRBD1 matching 8 bases. This CDR3 has 14 amino acids. Unmatched junction bases numbered 4, after V lost 0 bases and J lost 6 bases. Looked up from germline, CDR1 is MRHNA and CDR2 is SNTAGT. The CDR3: CASSDSDRGGEQYF. In DNA form, the CDR3 reads TGTGCCAGCAGTGACTCCGACAGGGGAGGCGAGCAGTACTTC.

The chain has TRBV11-2 and TRBJ2-1, with 12 bases lining up with TRBD2. Germline loops: CDR1 SGHAT, CDR2 FQNNGV. The CDR3 loop spans 15 amino acids. V trimming: 5 bases; J trimming: 6 bases; junction bases outside the gene matches: 5. This CDR3 reads CASSLLAGGANEQFF. CDR3 DNA sequence: TGTGCCAGCAGCCTACTAGCGGGGGGTGCCAATGAGCAGTTCTTC.

The J gene is TRBJ2-1, the V gene TRBV4-2, with D possibly matching TRBD1 (5 bases). The length of the CDR3 is 15 residues. Trimming removed 1 base at V and 1 base at J, with 8 bases between. Germline V gives CDR1 LGHNA, CDR2 YNFKEQ. The DNA for the CDR3 is TGTGCCAGCAGCCAAGCCCCAGGGTCCTACAATGAGCAGTTCTTC. Its translation: CASSQAPGSYNEQFF.

The sample holds one count of this clone. This rearrangement joins TRBV19 to TRBJ1-1; 7 bases line up with TRBD1. V lost 7 bases, J lost 1 base, and 6 bases stayed unmatched. CDR1 and CDR2 from the germline V gene are LNHDA and SQIVND (reference sequence). The CDR3 spans 14 residues. CDR3 nucleotides: TGTGCCAGTATTGACAGGGTTAAGAACACTGAAGCTTTCTTT. Translating gives CASIDRVKNTEAFF.

The chain employs TRBV10-3 and TRBJ2-5, with 10 bases that match TRBD2. CDR3 length: 16 amino acids. CDR1 and CDR2 from the germline V gene are ENHRY and SYGVKD. V was pared by 4 bases and J by 2 bases, with 7 bases of the junction left unmatched. As DNA, the CDR3 is TGTGCCATCAGTGGTCGGCCTAGCGGGGGTCAAGAGACCCAGTACTTC. Translation gives CAISGRPSGGQETQYF.

This rearrangement joins TRBV11-2 to TRBJ2-2; unclear D gene. Germline assignment: CDR1 SGHAT and CDR2 FQNNGV. The CDR3 is 14 amino acids. The germline V and J ends were trimmed by 0 bases and 6 bases, with 8 bases remaining between them. The CDR3 here is CASSLDRPAGELFF. The CDR3 DNA follows: TGTGCCAGCAGCTTAGACAGGCCAGCCGGGGAGCTGTTTTTT.

This clone appeared a few times. The rearrangement joins TRBV7-8 to TRBJ1-1; TRBD1 aligns across 7 bases. The J segment lost 0 bases and the V segment lost 6 bases, leaving 10 bases of the junction unmatched. Germline loops: CDR1 SGHVS, CDR2 FQNEAQ. The length of the CDR3 is 16 residues. The CDR3 bases are TGTGCCAGCAGTCCGGACATCAGGGGGATGAACACTGAAGCTTTCTTT. Translation gives CASSPDIRGMNTEAFF.

This clone has just one count. This chain joins TRBV30 and TRBJ2-7, with 9 bases matching TRBD2. CDR3 length: 13 residues. The junction had 4 bases not matched to a gene; V was cut back by 4 bases and J by 3 bases. CDR1 is GTSNPN and CDR2 is SVGIG in the germline V gene (reference sequence). The CDR3, as DNA: TGTGCCTGGAAGGCTAGCGGGAACTACGAGCAGTACTTC. This encodes CAWKASGNYEQYF. Full variable domain (rest looked up from reference TRBV30 and TRBJ2-7): SQTIHQWPATLVQPVGSPLSLECTVEGTSNPNLYWYRQAAGRGLQLLFYSVGIGQISSEVPQNLSASRPQDRQFILSSKKLLLSDSGFYLCAWKASGNYEQYFGPGTRLTVT.

This chain joins TRBV4-1 and TRBJ1-3, with a weak D call TRBD1 (6 bases). CDR1 and CDR2 from the germline V gene are MGHRA and YSYEKL. The V end lost 0 bases, the J end lost 0 bases, and 15 bases lay between the germline ends. CDR3 size: 18 residues. In DNA form, the CDR3 reads TGCGCCAGCAGCCAAGATCACGGGGGGCTAAGCTCTGGAAACACCATATATTTT. Translation gives CASSQDHGGLSSGNTIYF.

The chain links TRBV7-8 to TRBJ2-6, with D uncertain. V shed 1 base and J shed 0 bases, with 16 bases lying between them. Germline V CDR1 and CDR2: SGHVS, FQNEAQ. The CDR3 has 19 residues. The CDR3 DNA is TGTGCCAGCAGCTTAGAAGATGTCAGAATGTCCTCTGGGGCCAACGTCCTGACTTTC. Its translation: CASSLEDVRMSSGANVLTF.

The chain has TRBV5-6 and TRBJ1-1; no firm D call. Germline V CDR1 and CDR2: SGHDT, YYEEEE. The CDR3 length is 13 residues. Trimming stripped 0 bases from V and 3 bases from J, with 6 bases between. The CDR3 DNA sequence: TGTGCCAGCAGCTTGGGGGGAGACACTGAAGCTTTCTTT. This translates into CASSLGGDTEAFF.

The J gene is TRBJ2-1, the V gene TRBV15; possibly TRBD2 for D (6 bases). The CDR3 consists of 16 residues. Germline V gives CDR1 LNHNV, CDR2 YYDKDF (reference sequence). Trimming cost V 3 bases and J 3 bases, with 15 bases left between them. The DNA for the CDR3 is TGTGCCACCAGCAGGGAAAGACTAGGAAACTACAATGAGCAGTTCTTC. Translation: CATSRERLGNYNEQFF.